These T cell receptor beta chains were read from a single sample in a study of T cell responses to AZD1222 COVID-19 vaccine. TCRdb keeps only in-frame clones here, not all; method: immunoSEQ multiplex PCR. The sample lists roughly 150,000 clones, about 85% occurring once. The material was peripheral blood, obtained after recovery from COVID-19. The receptors originated from an adult who had recovered from COVID-19. CDR3s include the opening cysteine and the closing phenylalanine or tryptophan. The D gene is left open where the match is weak. Clone size appears in some rows only: once, few, many, or a class for an expanded clone.

CASSSGTSAYYEQYF | TGTGCCAGCAGTTCCGGGACTAGCGCCTACTACGAGCAGTACTTC | TRBV2 | NA | TRBD2 | TRBJ2-7
CASSHGTYPYEQYF | TGTGCCAGCAGCCACGGGACTTACCCCTACGAGCAGTACTTC | TRBV6-5 | many | NA | TRBJ2-7
CSASISRSETQYF | TGCAGTGCTAGTATATCCAGGTCAGAGACCCAGTACTTC | TRBV20-1 | NA | NA | TRBJ2-5
CASSFGQSSDSPLHF | TGTGCCAGCAGCTTCGGACAGTCCTCGGATTCACCCCTCCACTTT | TRBV11-1 | few | NA | TRBJ1-6
CASSSRGGVGEAFF | TGTGCCAGCAGTTCGCGGGGAGGGGTGGGTGAAGCTTTCTTT | TRBV27 | medium-sized | NA | TRBJ1-1
CASSLSGEHTEAFF | TGTGCCAGCAGTTTATCAGGGGAGCACACTGAAGCTTTCTTT | TRBV27 | NA | NA | TRBJ1-1
CASSEGGGYNEKLFF | TGTGCCAGCAGTGAAGGAGGGGGGTATAATGAAAAACTGTTTTTT | TRBV2 | NA | NA | TRBJ1-4
CASSQLYYGYTF | TGTGCCAGCAGCCAACTTTACTATGGCTACACCTTC | TRBV3-1/TRBV3-2 | NA | NA | TRBJ1-2
CASSSGQAKNIQYF | TGTGCCAGCAGTTCAGGACAGGCCAAAAACATTCAGTACTTC | TRBV6-2/TRBV6-3 | NA | NA | TRBJ2-4
CASTQSWSLAAVYEQYF | TGTGCCAGCACCCAAAGTTGGAGTCTAGCGGCCGTCTACGAGCAGTACTTC | TRBV7-3 | NA | TRBD2 | TRBJ2-7
CASSFSRKGYNEQFF | TGTGCCAGCAGCTTCTCCCGGAAGGGTTACAATGAGCAGTTCTTC | TRBV11-1 | NA | NA | TRBJ2-1
CASSLHWGDEQFF | TGTGCCAGCAGCTTACACTGGGGCGATGAGCAGTTCTTC | TRBV5-6 | NA | NA | TRBJ2-1
CASSTGTGSTEAFF | TGTGCCAGCAGTACCGGGACAGGGAGCACTGAAGCTTTCTTT | TRBV6-5 | NA | TRBD1 | TRBJ1-1
CASSSHSQGSGEQFF | TGTGCCAGCAGTTCGCACTCACAGGGTTCTGGTGAGCAGTTCTTC | TRBV27 | NA | NA | TRBJ2-1
CASSSSSGTGLYGYTF | TGTGCCAGCAGCTCCTCTTCCGGGACAGGACTCTATGGCTACACCTTC | TRBV7-9 | few | TRBD1 | TRBJ1-2
CASSRTSGIYEQYF | TGTGCCAGCAGCCGTACTAGCGGGATCTACGAGCAGTACTTC | TRBV7-2 | NA | TRBD2 | TRBJ2-7
CASSEGTGGYEQYF | TGTGCCAGCAGTGAAGGGACAGGCGGCTACGAGCAGTACTTC | TRBV25-1 | NA | TRBD1 | TRBJ2-7
CAIGQGVLFNYGYTF | TGTGCCATCGGGCAGGGGGTACTTTTTAACTATGGCTACACCTTC | TRBV28 | once | TRBD1 | TRBJ1-2
CASSQGRPFGTEAFF | TGTGCCAGCAGTCAGGGACGGCCTTTCGGAACTGAAGCTTTCTTT | TRBV25-1 | NA | NA | TRBJ1-1
CASSLAVGSNTGELFF | TGTGCCAGCAGCTTAGCGGTCGGGTCAAACACCGGGGAGCTGTTTTTT | TRBV7-9 | NA | NA | TRBJ2-2
CASSLGAGGEKLFF | TGTGCCAGCAGCCTAGGGGCCGGTGGGGAAAAACTGTTTTTT | TRBV5-4 | NA | NA | TRBJ1-4
CASSPRDRGSDTQYF | TGTGCCAGCAGCCCCCGGGACAGGGGGTCGGATACGCAGTATTTT | TRBV9 | NA | TRBD1 | TRBJ2-3
CASRTPRVANEKLFF | TGTGCCAGCAGGACCCCGCGAGTTGCTAATGAAAAACTGTTTTTT | TRBV2 | NA | NA | TRBJ1-4
CASSLSGTVYEQYF | TGTGCCAGCAGCTTAAGCGGGACCGTCTACGAGCAGTACTTC | TRBV7-9 | NA | TRBD2 | TRBJ2-7
CASSQIDEQYF | TGTGCCAGCAGCCAAATCGACGAGCAGTACTTC | TRBV3-1/TRBV3-2 | NA | NA | TRBJ2-7
CASGLGGNEQFF | TGTGCCAGCGGTCTAGGAGGGAATGAGCAGTTCTTC | TRBV7-3 | NA | NA | TRBJ2-1
CASSLQGESTQYF | TGTGCCAGCAGCTTACAAGGGGAAAGTACGCAGTATTTT | TRBV7-8 | NA | NA | TRBJ2-3
CASTGAGAYEQYF | TGCGCCAGCACAGGAGCGGGAGCGTACGAGCAGTACTTC | TRBV5-1 | few | TRBD2 | TRBJ2-7
CASSLVFQETQYF | TGTGCCAGCAGTTTAGTATTCCAAGAGACCCAGTACTTC | TRBV12-3/TRBV12-4 | NA | NA | TRBJ2-5
CASSARRTLNTGELFF | TGTGCCAGCAGCGCGCGCCGGACATTGAACACCGGGGAGCTGTTTTTT | TRBV9 | NA | NA | TRBJ2-2
CASRDGTVSQPQHF | TGTGCCAGCAGGGACGGGACAGTCAGTCAGCCCCAGCATTTT | TRBV6-5 | NA | TRBD1 | TRBJ1-5
CASSSVNQPQHF | TGTGCCAGTAGTTCGGTCAATCAGCCCCAGCATTTT | TRBV19 | NA | NA | TRBJ1-5
CASSGGQGAWGYTF | TGTGCCAGCAGCGGAGGACAGGGGGCGTGGGGCTACACCTTC | TRBV6-5 | NA | TRBD1 | TRBJ1-2
CSISGGDSYEQYF | TGCAGCATCTCTGGAGGGGACTCCTACGAGCAGTACTTC | TRBV29-1 | many | NA | TRBJ2-7
CSVVKGLAKNIQYF | TGCAGCGTTGTGAAGGGGCTAGCCAAAAACATTCAGTACTTC | TRBV29-1 | NA | NA | TRBJ2-4
CASSLRWEYPGELFF | TGTGCCAGCAGTTTACGGTGGGAGTACCCCGGGGAGCTGTTTTTT | TRBV28 | NA | NA | TRBJ2-2
CASSYWGISNQPQHF | TGTGCCAGCAGTTATTGGGGGATTAGCAATCAGCCCCAGCATTTT | TRBV6-2/TRBV6-3 | NA | NA | TRBJ1-5
CASSLEQGNSPLHF | TGTGCCAGCAGCTTAGAACAAGGAAATTCACCCCTCCACTTT | TRBV7-2 | NA | NA | TRBJ1-6
CASSGKYGYTF | TGTGCCAGCAGCGGTAAGTATGGCTACACCTTC | TRBV9 | NA | NA | TRBJ1-2
CASSIPPGTGMNTEAFF | TGTGCCAGTAGTATACCCCCGGGGACGGGCATGAACACTGAAGCTTTCTTT | TRBV19 | once | NA | TRBJ1-1
CASSLTGDRVTEAFF | TGTGCCAGCTCACTCACAGGTGATCGGGTCACTGAAGCTTTCTTT | TRBV18 | NA | NA | TRBJ1-1
CASSLPRGEAFF | TGTGCCAGCAGTTTACCCCGGGGGGAAGCTTTCTTT | TRBV27 | NA | NA | TRBJ1-1
CASSPYGLSSYNEQFF | TGTGCCAGCAGTCCCTATGGACTCTCCTCCTACAATGAGCAGTTCTTC | TRBV28 | NA | NA | TRBJ2-1